The T cell receptor (beta chain) under discussion was sequenced for a study of blood T cell repertoires in COVID-19 (dated by TCRdb to about 2020). Background on the whole study: Samples from collaborators originated in the United States, Italy and Spain and spanned both the acute and convalescent phases of COVID-19. A de-identified subject ID, COVID-19 status, age in years and sex were almost always included in the sample metadata. Deeply sampled blood TCRbeta repertoires from subjects exposed to, actively infected with, or recovered from COVID-19 were included in the dataset. Where available, HLA class I and class II types were obtained from metadata supplied by the sample provider rather than from assay-based typing. The repertoires were released in a freely available public database intended as a resource for research on the immune response to SARS-CoV-2. The prospective study material was composed of cDNA or gDNA derived from T cells, B-cell-depleted T cells, or PBMCs. The samples were drawn from two sources: the first 160 participants of the ongoing ImmuneRACE study, and 950 to 1,500 subjects contributed by 6 global collaborators.

CDR1 and CDR2, looked up from the germline V gene, are SGHRS and YFSETQ. V loses 3 bases, J loses 0 bases, and the germline ends lie 16 bases apart. The CDR3, from cysteine to phenylalanine, totals 16 residues. CDR3 DNA is the only sequence kept; it has 48 bases, read in frame from the first base. The collaborating institutions used their own protocols to collect whole blood in K2EDTA tubes. For TCRbeta analysis, collaborator samples were shipped as frozen whole blood, as isolated PBMCs, or as DNA extracted from either sample type. The immunoSEQ Assay, a bias-controlled multiplex PCR, was used to amplify TCRbeta CDR3 regions from genomic DNA. In the original analysis: Nucleated cell counts per sample were estimated from amplification of reference gene primers within the assay. To quantify the absolute abundance of each unique TCRbeta CDR3 rearrangement, sequence reads were collapsed and filtered. For each sample, productive Simpson clonality was calculated as the square root of Simpson's diversity index over productive rearrangements. As stored in TCRdb, this immuneACCESS dataset retains in-frame rearrangements with V and J assigned. A fraction of the clones does not appear; measured against another copy, unresolved V genes explain less than half of the discrepancy, and the remainder lacks a known reason. That table is the source of V, J and clone size, and D and trimming were worked out from the DNA. The table for this sample lists 80,000 to 95,000 clones; around 93% of them were counted only once. The ten largest clones represent 1.8% of the sample.

Broader findings and caveats from the paper: The amount of clinical and demographic metadata varied by source and participant and was provided uncurated.

This clone was seen only a few times. Its antigen is still unknown. There are no base qualities to consult, and no much larger clone falls within one base. Sequencing was done on a sample of peripheral blood. The chain links TRBV5-1 with TRBJ2-7; TRBD2 is possibly the D segment (6 matching bases). This receptor was taken from a human donor with active COVID-19. The donor label of this sample is uncertain. The DNA sequence reads TGCGCCAGCAGCTCCTCCGGGGGTCCTAGCTCCTACGAGCAGTACTTC. This yields the protein CASSSSGGPSSYEQYF.